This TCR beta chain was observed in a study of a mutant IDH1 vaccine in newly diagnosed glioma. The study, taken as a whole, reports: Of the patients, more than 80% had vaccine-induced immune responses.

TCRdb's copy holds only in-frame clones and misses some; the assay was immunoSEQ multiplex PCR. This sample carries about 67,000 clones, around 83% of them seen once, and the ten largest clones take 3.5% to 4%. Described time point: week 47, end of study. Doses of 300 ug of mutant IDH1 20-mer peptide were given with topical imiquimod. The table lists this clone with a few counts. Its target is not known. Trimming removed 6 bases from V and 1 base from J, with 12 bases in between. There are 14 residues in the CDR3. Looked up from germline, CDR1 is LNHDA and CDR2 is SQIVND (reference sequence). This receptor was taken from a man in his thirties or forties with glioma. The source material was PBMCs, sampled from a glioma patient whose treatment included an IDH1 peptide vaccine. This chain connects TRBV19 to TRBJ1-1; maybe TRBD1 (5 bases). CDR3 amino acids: CASRGSQENTEAFF. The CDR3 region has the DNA TGTGCCAGTAGGGGATCACAGGAGAACACTGAAGCTTTCTTT.